A selection of T cell receptor beta chains follows, all from one sample in a study of T cells in Graves' hyperthyroidism and ophthalmopathy. TCRdb processed the multiplex PCR reads anew with MiXCR; each CDR3 protein has one entry. The profile shows around 350,000 distinct CDR3 sequences, 25% of them singletons. What was sequenced was blood. The receptors stem from a man aged 45-60 years with Graves' hyperthyroidism. The CDR3 runs from the conserved cysteine through the conserved F or W. D genes are given only for firm matches. Some rows have no size entry. The others give once, few or many, or a class for an expanded clone.

V gene: TRBV13
D gene: TRBD2
J gene: TRBJ2-7
clone size: few
CDR3 DNA: TGTGCCAGTGCGGGAGTTGGGAACGAGCAGTACTTC
CDR3 protein: CASAGVGNEQYF

V gene: TRBV15
D gene: TRBD2
J gene: TRBJ2-5
clone size: few
CDR3 DNA: TGTGCCACCAGCAGAGGGATGGCGGGAGTCTATCGAGAGACCCAGTACTTC
CDR3 protein: CATSRGMAGVYRETQYF

V gene: TRBV2
D gene: .
J gene: TRBJ1-2
clone size: few
CDR3 DNA: TGTGCCAGCAGTGAAGGCCAGCCGGGAGGCTACACCTTC
CDR3 protein: CASSEGQPGGYTF

V gene: TRBV11-2
D gene: TRBD1
J gene: TRBJ1-4
clone size: .
CDR3 DNA: TGTGCCAGCAGCACCCAAGGGATCCTGACAGGGAATGAAAAACTGTTTTTT
CDR3 protein: CASSTQGILTGNEKLFF

V gene: TRBV27
D gene: .
J gene: TRBJ2-7
clone size: .
CDR3 DNA: TGTGCCAGCAGTTTGACTGCCTCGAGCTCCTACGAGCAGTACTTC
CDR3 protein: CASSLTASSSYEQYF

V gene: TRBV19
D gene: TRBD2
J gene: TRBJ2-1
clone size: many
CDR3 DNA: TGTGCCAGTAGTTATGGGGGGGACTTCTACAATGAGCAGTTCTTC
CDR3 protein: CASSYGGDFYNEQFF

V gene: TRBV4-1
D gene: .
J gene: TRBJ2-7
clone size: .
CDR3 DNA: TGCGCCAGCAGCCGGGCGGCTGGCGCAAACTACGAGCAGTACTTC
CDR3 protein: CASSRAAGANYEQYF

V gene: TRBV6-5
D gene: .
J gene: TRBJ1-2
clone size: .
CDR3 DNA: TGTGCCAGCAGTTACTCCGACAGAACTAGCGGCTACACCTTC
CDR3 protein: CASSYSDRTSGYTF

V gene: TRBV20-1
D gene: .
J gene: TRBJ2-5
clone size: .
CDR3 DNA: TGCAGTGCCCAGTACGGCAGGGAGTCTGTGGAGACCCAGTACTTC
CDR3 protein: CSAQYGRESVETQYF

V gene: TRBV27
D gene: TRBD2
J gene: TRBJ2-7
clone size: many
CDR3 DNA: TGTGCCAGCAGTTATAAGCGGGAGAGCTACGAGCAGTACTTC
CDR3 protein: CASSYKRESYEQYF

V gene: TRBV6-5
D gene: TRBD2
J gene: TRBJ2-7
clone size: .
CDR3 DNA: TGTGCCAGCAGTTACTCGGCTAGCGGGACGTACGAGCAGTACTTC
CDR3 protein: CASSYSASGTYEQYF

V gene: TRBV5-1
D gene: .
J gene: TRBJ1-1
clone size: few
CDR3 DNA: TGCGCCAGCAGCTTGACAGGGAGTGAAGCTTTCTTT
CDR3 protein: CASSLTGSEAFF

V gene: TRBV20-1
D gene: TRBD2
J gene: TRBJ2-3
clone size: few
CDR3 DNA: TGCAGTGCTAGAATACTAGCGGGAGGCACAGATACGCAGTATTTT
CDR3 protein: CSARILAGGTDTQYF

V gene: TRBV4-1
D gene: .
J gene: TRBJ2-5
clone size: few
CDR3 DNA: TGCGCCAGCAGCCAAGAAGGGGGGAGCCAAGAGACCCAGTACTTC
CDR3 protein: CASSQEGGSQETQYF

V gene: TRBV20-1
D gene: TRBD2
J gene: TRBJ2-2
clone size: .
CDR3 DNA: TGCAGTGCGTCGACTAGCGGGAACACCGGGGAGCTGTTTTTT
CDR3 protein: CSASTSGNTGELFF

V gene: TRBV7-2
D gene: .
J gene: TRBJ2-5
clone size: few
CDR3 DNA: TGTGCCAGCAGCCGGCTCCAGACAGTGGTAGAGACCCAGTACTTC
CDR3 protein: CASSRLQTVVETQYF

V gene: TRBV19
D gene: TRBD1
J gene: TRBJ1-1
clone size: few
CDR3 DNA: TGTGCCAGTAGTCCCGGGACAGGGGTGCGCACTGAAGCTTTCTTT
CDR3 protein: CASSPGTGVRTEAFF

V gene: TRBV28
D gene: .
J gene: TRBJ1-1
clone size: many
CDR3 DNA: TGTGCCAGCAGTTTTATGGGGCCTGACACTGAAGCTTTCTTT
CDR3 protein: CASSFMGPDTEAFF